This T cell receptor beta chain is from a study of ipilimumab plus nivolumab after autologous stem cell transplantation (TCRdb year 2021). As for the study more broadly: Trial patients received a median of roughly 5 ipilimumab doses and seven to nine nivolumab doses. Patients with high-risk diffuse large B cell lymphoma, mature T cell lymphoma, or multiple myeloma undergoing autologous transplant were enrolled in the trial. Thirty-five patients made up the trial's intent-to-treat population. Primary refractory and relapsed disease were included in the DLBCL cohort, with 18-month progression-free survival of approximately 86% and 30%, respectively.

From its cysteine to its phenylalanine, the CDR3 spans 12 amino acids. The retained sequence is limited to the CDR3, 36 bases, with the frame set at the first base. CDR1 and CDR2, per the germline V gene (reference sequence), are WNHNN and SYGVQD. Overall study results and their limits: According to the authors, a biologic rationale for studying the approach further came from T cell receptor repertoire, regulatory T cell phenotype and gut microbiota profiles. The authors concluded that, as post-transplant consolidation, combined checkpoint inhibition appeared tolerable.

Starting 14 to 28 days after the autologous transplant, patients began checkpoint therapy, which included ipilimumab at 1 mg/kg intravenously on day 1 of selected weeks. Patients received nivolumab at 3 mg/kg intravenously on day 1 of weeks 1, 4, 7, 10, and every two weeks through week 26. This was a Phase Ib clinical trial that tested ipilimumab plus nivolumab, given as combined checkpoint inhibition, for consolidation following autologous stem cell transplantation. Concerning this clone: The antigen this receptor binds is unknown. Within one base of it there is no much larger clone, and no base qualities were kept.

The receptor library was made with the immunoSEQ multiplex PCR assay. TCRdb stores this immuneACCESS table with in-frame sequences only. Part of the clones is absent; in the studies checked, under half of the shortfall reflects unresolved V genes, and no reason is known for the rest. This sample is represented by fewer than 30,000 clones; about 86% of them were singletons. The ten largest make up around 5.5% of the sample. Recombination linked TRBV10-1 to TRBJ2-5; the D gene is perhaps TRBD1, from 6 matching bases. Near its end, the DNA agrees better with TRBJ2-7, so the J call may be wrong. Sample: PBMCs, taken in a trial of ipilimumab plus nivolumab as post-transplant consolidation. This TCR came from a male donor with diffuse large B-cell lymphoma. The DNA sequence reads TGCGCCAGCAGTGAAGGGGGCTACGAGCAGTACTTC. Translated, it reads CASSEGGYEQYF.